This T cell receptor beta chain emerged from a study of human T cells and chemical hapten exposure. Study context: Upper inner arm skin measuring approximately 2 cm by approximately 2 cm received 2% DPC for sensitization. Women made up most patients, who had alopecia areata, totalis or universalis.

The library labeled individual cDNA molecules by adding unique molecular identifiers to them. TCRdb re-analysed the RACE reads in MiXCR, keeping a single row per CDR3 protein. Of approximately 85,000 distinct CDR3 sequences in the sample, approximately 10% were seen once. This clonotype appeared many times. The CDR3 spans 16 residues. The V gene end was trimmed by 0 bases and the J gene end by 0 bases; junction bases not matched to a gene: 8. Germline V gene data show CDR1 as DFQATT and CDR2 as SNEGSKA (reference sequence). Time point denoted: patch test 2, 6 weeks after DPC sensitization. Indicated treatment: therapeutic diphenylcyclopropenone sensitization with weekly scalp DPC.

This material consisted of whole blood, taken in connection with sensitization to the hapten diphenylcyclopropenone (DPC). J is TRBJ2-7 and V is TRBV20-1, with 7 bases that match TRBD1. The sequence was obtained from a woman in her thirties with alopecia areata. Some clones in this sample may be carry-over from other donors' samples. The CDR3 DNA follows: TGCAGTGCTAGAGATTACAGGGGCCCCAGCTCCTACGAGCAGTACTTC. The encoded protein is CSARDYRGPSSYEQYF.